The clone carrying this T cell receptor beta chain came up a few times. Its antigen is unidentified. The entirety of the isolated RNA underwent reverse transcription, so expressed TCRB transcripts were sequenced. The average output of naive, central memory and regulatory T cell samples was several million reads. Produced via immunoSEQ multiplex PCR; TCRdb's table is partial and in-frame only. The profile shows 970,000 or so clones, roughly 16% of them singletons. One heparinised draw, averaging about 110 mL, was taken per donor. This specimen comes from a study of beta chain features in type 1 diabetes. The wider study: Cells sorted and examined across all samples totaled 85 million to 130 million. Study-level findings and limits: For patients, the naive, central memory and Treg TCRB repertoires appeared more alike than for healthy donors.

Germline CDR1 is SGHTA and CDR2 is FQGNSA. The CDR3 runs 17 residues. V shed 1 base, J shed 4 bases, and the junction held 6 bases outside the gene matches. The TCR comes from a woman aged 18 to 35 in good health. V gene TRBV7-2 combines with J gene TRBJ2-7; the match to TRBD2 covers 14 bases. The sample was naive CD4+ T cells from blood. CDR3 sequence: CASSLGGTSGSNYEQYF. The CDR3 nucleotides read TGTGCCAGCAGCTTAGGGGGGACTAGCGGGAGTAATTACGAGCAGTACTTC.